The 9 T cell receptor beta chains below come from one sample, sequenced in a study of T cell responses to AZD1222 COVID-19 vaccine. The assay was immunoSEQ multiplex PCR, and TCRdb's table has in-frame clones only and misses some. The sample lists about 130,000 clones, over 85% seen once, with roughly 2% in the top ten. The starting material was peripheral blood, obtained on day 0 of AZD1222 vaccination. The receptors stem from an adult in good health.

The CDR3 coding sequence is TGCGCCAGCAGCTCGGGGACTCGGGGCCGGAACACTGAAGCTTTCTTT. Translating gives CASSSGTRGRNTEAFF. The gene calls are TRBV5-1 and TRBJ1-1; D is perhaps TRBD1 (5 bases). Germline assignment: CDR1 SGHRS and CDR2 YFSETQ. This CDR3 spans 16 amino acids. V lost 3 bases to trimming and J lost 1 base, with 16 bases between them.

This clone was observed once. V usage is TRBV7-8 and J usage is TRBJ2-7; D unclear. The V end was cut by 2 bases, the J end by 2 bases, with 19 bases between. The CDR3 runs to 17 residues. Germline V gene data show CDR1 as SGHVS and CDR2 as FQNEAQ. The CDR3 nucleotides are TGTGCCAGCAGCTTAATGGGTAGCAACCATCTCACCTACGAGCAGTACTTC. Its protein is CASSLMGSNHLTYEQYF.

This clone was seen only a few times. V gene TRBV28 combines with J gene TRBJ1-1, with 9 bases that match TRBD1. Germline V CDR1 and CDR2: MDHEN, SYDVKM. Trimming removed 5 bases from V and 1 base from J; junction bases left unmatched: 8. The CDR3 covers 16 residues. CDR3 nucleotide sequence: TGTGCCAGCAGTGTTACAGGGGGCGCAGGGAACACTGAAGCTTTCTTT. Protein product: CASSVTGGAGNTEAFF.

This clone was detected only once. Within the sample, other DNA sequences also encode this same CDR3. The J gene is TRBJ1-2, the V gene TRBV5-4, with 7 bases identical to TRBD1. This CDR3 contains 13 residues. Germline trimming cut 0 bases from V and 5 bases from J; bases unmatched to any gene: 1. Germline V gives CDR1 SGHNT, CDR2 YYREEE (reference sequence). In nucleotides, the CDR3 is TGTGCCAGCAGCTTGGGGACAGGATATGGCTACACCTTC. Amino acids: CASSLGTGYGYTF.

This clone was found once. The J gene is TRBJ1-5, the V gene TRBV7-2; tentatively, D is TRBD1 (5 bases). V was shortened by 10 bases and J by 4 bases, with 14 bases between the two germline ends. The CDR3 is 13 residues long. The V gene's germline CDR1 is SGHTA and CDR2 FQGNSA. Here the CDR3 DNA reads TGTGCCACGTCGGGGACCGCTAATCAGCCCCAGCATTTT. Its protein product is CATSGTANQPQHF.

This clone came up a few times. The chain has TRBV3-1 (or the pseudogene TRBV3-2) and TRBJ1-1; TRBD1 agrees at 8 bases. Trimming cost V 4 bases and J 9 bases; bases outside gene matches: 10. Germline values: CDR1 LGHDT, CDR2 YNNKEL (reference sequence). The CDR3 contains 14 residues. In DNA form, the CDR3 reads TGTGCCAGCAGCCCGGGGACAGGCGGGGGGAAAGCTTTCTTT. Its protein is CASSPGTGGGKAFF.

V is TRBV15 and J is TRBJ2-7; TRBD2 matches 7 bases. The V segment lost 0 bases and the J segment 3 bases; nucleotides outside the gene matches: 2. This CDR3 contains 14 residues. Germline V CDR1 and CDR2: LNHNV, YYDKDF (reference sequence). CDR3 bases: TGTGCCACCAGCAGAGATGGCGGGGGCTACGAGCAGTACTTC. It yields the protein CATSRDGGGYEQYF.

V usage is TRBV5-1 and J usage is TRBJ2-7; 8 bases line up with TRBD1. The germline V gene encodes CDR1 SGHRS and CDR2 YFSETQ. This CDR3 is 13 amino acids long. Trimming cost V 5 bases and J 7 bases; bases outside gene matches: 8. CDR3 DNA: TGCGCCAGCAGTAAAACAGGGGGACCGGAGCAGTACTTC. Residues: CASSKTGGPEQYF.

The chain's CDR3 is CASTMSYGYTF. CDR3 bases: TGTGCCAGCACCATGTCCTATGGCTACACCTTC. The chain is built from TRBV6-5 and TRBJ1-2; D not certain. Trimming took 7 bases from V and 4 from J, leaving 7 bases between them. Germline V gives CDR1 MNHEY, CDR2 SVGAGI. CDR3 size: 11 residues.